This TCR beta chain was found in a study of high-grade serous ovarian cancer treatment subgroups. Generated by immunoSEQ multiplex PCR, the TCRdb table keeps only in-frame clones and is missing some. This sample carries about 2,700 clones, around 74% of them seen once, and the ten largest clones take roughly a sixth. Tumor tissue was taken before any definitive surgery or chemotherapy was given. Germline V gene lookup returns CDR1 SGHDT and CDR2 YYEEEE. The CDR3 is 15 amino acids. Trimming cost V 2 bases and J 1 base, with 13 bases left between them. The J gene is TRBJ2-7, the V gene TRBV5-6; D might be TRBD2 (5 bases). The sequenced material came from tumor tissue. The sequence was collected from a human donor with high-grade serous ovarian cancer. Here the CDR3 reads CASSFRGLLSYEQYF. The DNA for the CDR3 is TGTGCCAGCAGCTTTCGAGGGCTTCTATCCTACGAGCAGTACTTC.